These T cell receptor beta chains were read from a single sample in a study of T cells after yellow fever vaccination. MiXCR, run by TCRdb on the 5' RACE reads, gives a single entry per CDR3 protein. This sample has about 250,000 distinct CDR3 sequences, with around 3.5% found just once. The sample here was PBMCs, taken 15 days after the yellow fever booster vaccination. These receptors all stem from a man aged 18 to 29 who received the YFV17D yellow fever vaccine. CDR3s include the opening cysteine and the closing phenylalanine or tryptophan. The size of a clone is reported for some rows only, either as once, few or many, or as a class for expanded clones.

size	length	V	J	CDR3
many	14	TRBV27	TRBJ1-1	CASSLSYANTEAFF
many	14	TRBV5-1	TRBJ2-3	CASRGPVSTDTQYF
many	15	TRBV5-6	TRBJ2-1	CASSAGGRPYNEQFF
many	13	TRBV15	TRBJ2-1	CATNRGLRNEQFF
many	13	TRBV27	TRBJ2-1	CASSLAASNEQFF
many	14	TRBV5-1	TRBJ1-4	CASSFSQFNEKLFF
.	16	TRBV5-8	TRBJ2-3	CASSSPARGHTDTQYF
many	14	TRBV4-2	TRBJ2-7	CASSQGSSTVEQYF
many	15	TRBV7-9	TRBJ1-1	CASSPNRVLNTEAFF
many	15	TRBV20-1	TRBJ1-2	CSARGAPGQGHGYTF
many	16	TRBV7-9	TRBJ2-5	CASSLGAAIIQETQYF
few	15	TRBV20-1	TRBJ1-6	CSARAPLSGVSPLHF
few	15	TRBV4-1	TRBJ1-1	CASSQVSGGGLWAFF
many	13	TRBV7-2	TRBJ2-7	CASSLVSSTEQYF
few	14	TRBV4-1	TRBJ1-5	CASSQEKGWQPQHF
many	13	TRBV30	TRBJ1-1	CAWIKEGNTEAFF
many	16	TRBV28	TRBJ2-3	CASSFIGQLGTDTQYF
many	14	TRBV6-1	TRBJ2-2	CASAATDYTGELFF
many	13	TRBV7-6	TRBJ1-1	CASSLGQGSVAFF
few	15	TRBV20-1	TRBJ2-3	CSARDRTSGTDTQYF
many	15	TRBV4-1	TRBJ1-2	CASSQDTVSPYGYTF
many	13	TRBV7-2	TRBJ2-7	CASSLDRAWEQYF
many	13	TRBV12-3/TRBV12-4	TRBJ1-2	CASSVTAFNGYTF
many	14	TRBV28	TRBJ2-2	CASSKTGQTGELFF
many	12	TRBV20-1	TRBJ1-2	CSATSTGAGYTF
many	12	TRBV7-9	TRBJ1-1	CASSSRGTEAFF
many	14	TRBV11-2	TRBJ1-2	CASSAGTGLGGYTF
few	17	TRBV5-4	TRBJ2-1	CASRPLLSPNSYNEQFF
many	16	TRBV4-1	TRBJ2-7	CASSQEAGVSAYEQYF
.	14	TRBV7-3	TRBJ1-1	CASKPGQENTEAFF
many	14	TRBV7-9	TRBJ2-3	CASTLSGGPDTQYF
many	16	TRBV5-1	TRBJ2-7	CASSASGTSGAYEQYF
.	16	TRBV7-2	TRBJ1-1	CASRASPTGGWTEAFF
many	15	TRBV4-1	TRBJ2-3	CASSQEGRDTDTQYF
many	20	TRBV4-3	TRBJ2-1	CASSQDTGTSGGLSYNEQFF
many	16	TRBV7-2	TRBJ1-2	CASSSSVGISHYGYTF
many	14	TRBV5-4	TRBJ2-1	CASSPGQGANEQFF